Shown below are 17 T cell receptor beta chains from a single sample sequenced in a study of control samples from healthy donors and cancer patients. TCRdb's table, derived via immunoSEQ multiplex PCR, lists solely in-frame clones and lacks some. The table shows 120,000 to 150,000 clones, with roughly 94% occurring only once. Source material: blood. Receptors were obtained from a middle-aged man in good health.

A single count supports this clone. V and J are TRBV2 and TRBJ2-7; D gene unclear. The CDR3 is made up of 13 amino acids. The germline V and J ends were trimmed by 8 bases and 2 bases, with 13 bases remaining between them. CDR1 and CDR2 (germline): SNHLY, FYNNEI. The CDR3 DNA is TGTGCCAGCTTGGGTAGAGTTACCTACGAGCAGTACTTC. It is translated as CASLGRVTYEQYF.

V gene TRBV29-1 combines with J gene TRBJ1-2; 9 bases are a match to TRBD1. CDR3 length equals 12 residues. The ends lost 5 bases at V and 8 bases at J; junction bases unmatched: 6. The germline V gene encodes CDR1 SQVTM and CDR2 ANQGSEA. The CDR3 bases are TGCAGCGTTAGGGACAGGGTATACGGCTACACCTTC. Encoded protein: CSVRDRVYGYTF.

CDR3 sequence reads: CSVAAGTGAGYGYTF. The DNA for the CDR3 is TGCAGCGTTGCCGCCGGGACAGGGGCGGGCTATGGCTACACCTTC. The chain is built from TRBV29-1 and TRBJ1-2; TRBD1 aligns across 10 bases. The V gene's germline CDR1 is SQVTM and CDR2 ANQGSEA. V trimming: 4 bases; J trimming: 4 bases; junction bases outside the gene matches: 9. This CDR3 comprises 15 residues. Full variable domain (rest looked up from reference TRBV29-1 and TRBJ1-2): SAVISQKPSRDICQRGTSLTIQCQVDSQVTMMFWYRQQPGQSLTLIATANQGSEATYESGFVIDKFPISRPNLTFSTLTVSNMSPEDSSIYLCSVAAGTGAGYGYTFGSGTRLTVV.

The V and J genes are TRBV5-6 and TRBJ2-7; 10 bases align to TRBD1. The germline V gene encodes CDR1 SGHDT and CDR2 YYEEEE. The CDR3 sequence is 15 residues long. Trimming cost V 5 bases and J 2 bases; bases outside gene matches: 7. DNA of the CDR3: TGTGCCAGCAGTCCCGGGACAGGGGTAACCTACGAGCAGTACTTC. Protein sequence: CASSPGTGVTYEQYF.

This chain uses TRBV12-3 or TRBV12-4 with TRBJ2-2; D may be TRBD1 (6 bases). Trimming shortened V by 5 bases and J by 4 bases, and 8 bases separated the two germline ends. This CDR3 is 13 amino acids long. CDR3 in amino acids: CASSPGVTGELFF. CDR3 sequence (DNA): TGTGCCAGCAGTCCAGGGGTCACCGGGGAGCTGTTTTTT.

The J gene is TRBJ2-1, the V gene TRBV9; a possible D gene is TRBD1 (6 bases). Germline loops: CDR1 SGDLS, CDR2 YYNGEE. The CDR3 spans 15 residues. V lost 1 base, J lost 5 bases, and 13 bases lay in between. Written as DNA, the CDR3 is TGTGCCAGCAGCGTATCAGCCAGGGGCGACAATGAGCAGTTCTTC. Translating it yields CASSVSARGDNEQFF.

V gene TRBV5-6 combines with J gene TRBJ1-2, with D hard to call. The germline V gene has CDR1 SGHDT and CDR2 YYEEEE. This CDR3 comprises 16 residues. V was cut by 0 bases and J by 0 bases, with 12 bases left in between. For the CDR3, the DNA is TGTGCCAGCAGCTTGGCCGGCCGTCCAACTAACTATGGCTACACCTTC. It codes for CASSLAGRPTNYGYTF. Full variable domain (missing parts from reference TRBV5-6 and TRBJ1-2): DAGVTQSPTHLIKTRGQQVTLRCSPKSGHDTVSWYQQALGQGPQFIFQYYEEEERQRGNFPDRFSGHQFPNYSSELNVNALLLGDSALYLCASSLAGRPTNYGYTFGSGTRLTVV.

This sequence joins TRBV7-3 and TRBJ2-6; perhaps TRBD1 as D (6 bases). Germline lookup yields CDR1 SGHTA and CDR2 FQGTGA. The CDR3 has 15 amino acids. V was shortened by 5 bases and J by 4 bases, with 12 bases between the two germline ends. Here the CDR3 reads CASSPRTVGANVLTF. The CDR3 DNA reads as TGTGCCAGCAGCCCCCGGACAGTCGGGGCCAACGTCCTGACTTTC.

The rearrangement links TRBV20-1 to TRBJ1-2, with D uncertain. The length of the CDR3 is 11 residues. Trimming left V 5 bases short and J 6 bases short, with 10 bases between. The V gene's germline CDR1 is DFQATT and CDR2 SNEGSKA (reference sequence). CDR3 in amino acids: CSAPGFDGYTF. The CDR3, as DNA: TGCAGTGCTCCGGGATTTGATGGCTACACCTTC.

This clone was observed a single time. One junction end disagrees with the germline gene, perhaps due to a read error. This chain joins TRBV19 and TRBJ2-3; no reliable D call. In germline, CDR1 is LNHDA, CDR2 SQIVND (reference sequence). The CDR3 is 13 amino acids. Written as DNA, the CDR3 is TGTGCCAGTAGCATAGGCCGCACAGATACGCAGTATTTT. Amino acids: CASSIGRTDTQYF.

The chain uses TRBV6-5 and TRBJ1-3, with 7 bases that match TRBD1. This CDR3 spans 16 amino acids. The germline CDR1 and CDR2 sequences are MNHEY and SVGAGI. Trimming removed 2 bases from V and 2 bases from J; junction bases left unmatched: 6. CDR3 sequence: CASSYTRQGTGNTIYF. CDR3 in DNA: TGTGCCAGCAGTTACACGAGACAGGGCACTGGAAACACCATATATTTT.

V is TRBV6-5 and J is TRBJ1-4, with 7 bases lining up with TRBD1. V shed 7 bases, J shed 8 bases, and the junction held 10 bases outside the gene matches. This CDR3 comprises 14 residues. The germline V gene encodes CDR1 MNHEY and CDR2 SVGAGI. The CDR3 DNA is TGTGCCAGCACAGCGGGCTTCAGGGGGGAAAAACTGTTTTTT. This codes for CASTAGFRGEKLFF.

The rearrangement links TRBV28 to TRBJ1-2, with TRBD1 as a possible D gene (5 bases). The CDR3 loop spans 13 amino acids. V lost 3 bases, J lost 5 bases, and 10 bases lay in between. From germline, CDR1 is MDHEN and CDR2 SYDVKM. CDR3 loop: CASSFGGGYGYTF. The CDR3 coding sequence is TGTGCCAGCAGTTTTGGGGGGGGTTATGGCTACACCTTC.

V usage is TRBV4-3 and J usage is TRBJ2-3; no firm D call. This CDR3 spans 16 amino acids. Germline V gene sequence: CDR1 LGHNA, CDR2 YSLEER. The V end lost 0 bases, the J end lost 4 bases, and 14 bases lay between the germline ends. The chain's CDR3 is CASSQDVRPGADTQYF. CDR3 DNA: TGCGCCAGCAGCCAAGATGTTCGTCCCGGCGCAGATACGCAGTATTTT.

V gene TRBV5-1 combines with J gene TRBJ2-6, with D possibly being TRBD2 (6 bases). Trimming removed 3 bases from V and 0 bases from J, with 10 bases in between. Germline CDR1 reads SGHRS; CDR2 reads YFSETQ. This CDR3 region has 16 residues. The CDR3 sequence: CASSSDGGSGANVLTF. CDR3 coding DNA: TGCGCCAGCAGCTCGGACGGGGGCTCTGGGGCCAACGTCCTGACTTTC. The full variable domain, with the rest looked up from reference TRBV5-1 and TRBJ2-6, is KAGVTQTPRYLIKTRGQQVTLSCSPISGHRSVSWYQQTPGQGLQFLFEYFSETQRNKGNFPGRFSGRQFSNSRSEMNVSTLELGDSALYLCASSSDGGSGANVLTFGAGSRLTVL.

This CDR3 is CASSPPRLMNTEAFF. DNA of the CDR3: TGTGCCAGCTCACCTCCCAGGTTAATGAACACTGAAGCTTTCTTT. This sequence joins TRBV18 and TRBJ1-1; D not certain. Trimming removed 3 bases at V and 0 bases at J, with 11 bases between. CDR3 length equals 15 residues. Germline V gene sequence: CDR1 KGHSH, CDR2 LQKENI.

V and J are TRBV6-5 and TRBJ1-2; D is undetermined. This CDR3 contains 14 residues. V shed 7 bases and J shed 8 bases, with 20 bases lying between them. The germline CDR1 and CDR2 sequences are MNHEY and SVGAGI. The chain's CDR3 is CASISGQFTRGYTF. CDR3 sequence (DNA): TGTGCCAGCATATCAGGTCAATTCACAAGGGGCTACACCTTC.